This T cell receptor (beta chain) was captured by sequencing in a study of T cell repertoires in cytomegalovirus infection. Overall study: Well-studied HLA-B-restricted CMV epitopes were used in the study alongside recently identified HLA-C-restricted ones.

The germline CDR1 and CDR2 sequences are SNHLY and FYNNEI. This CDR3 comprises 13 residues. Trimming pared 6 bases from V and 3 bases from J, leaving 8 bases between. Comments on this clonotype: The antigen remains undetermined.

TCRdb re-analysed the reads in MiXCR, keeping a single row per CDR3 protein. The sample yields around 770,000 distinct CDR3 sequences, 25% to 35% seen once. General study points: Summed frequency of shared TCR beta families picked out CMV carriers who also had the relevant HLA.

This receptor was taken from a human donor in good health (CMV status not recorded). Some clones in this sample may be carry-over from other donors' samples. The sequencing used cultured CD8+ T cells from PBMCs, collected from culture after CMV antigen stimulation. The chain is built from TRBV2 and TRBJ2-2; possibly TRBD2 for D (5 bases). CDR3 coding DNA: TGTGCCAGCAGCGACTATTACACCGGGGAGCTGTTTTTT. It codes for CASSDYYTGELFF.